At least ten counts were recorded for the clone carrying this T cell receptor (beta chain). These data belong to a study of T cells of healthy individuals. CDR3 length: 17 residues. The V and J ends lost 5 bases and 3 bases, in that order; junction bases with no gene match: 8. One entry per CDR3 protein results from TCRdb running MiXCR on the 5' RACE reads. The table shows tens of thousands of distinct CDR3 sequences, with around 16% occurring only once. This receptor was taken from a human donor in good health. The chain couples TRBV12-3 or TRBV12-4 to TRBJ2-1; TRBD2 aligns across 12 bases. The CDR3 DNA follows: TGTGCCAGCAGTCCTAGGACTAGCGGGGTGGACTACAATGAGCAGTTCTTC. Translated, it gives CASSPRTSGVDYNEQFF.